The 8 T cell receptor beta chains below were found in one sample sequenced in a study of T cells in Graves' hyperthyroidism and ophthalmopathy. The TCR beta CDR3 regions underwent amplification using RNA transcripts as the source. Researchers ran a first-round RT-PCR on the TCR CDR3 using the HTBI primer set. Using its own MiXCR run on the multiplex PCR reads, TCRdb lists one record per CDR3 protein. The sample yields 500,000 to 600,000 distinct CDR3 sequences, 20% seen once. Sequences were obtained from blood. These receptors originate from a man aged 35 to 55 with Graves' ophthalmopathy.

This clonotype was seen a handful of times. The chain uses TRBV5-1 and TRBJ2-2; 8 bases agree with TRBD1. Trimming took 4 bases from V and 0 from J; bases not matched to a gene: 2. The CDR3 runs to 15 residues. In germline, CDR1 is SGHRS, CDR2 YFSETQ. CDR3 bases: TGCGCCAGCAGCCAGGGACAGGCGAACACCGGGGAGCTGTTTTTT. This gives the protein CASSQGQANTGELFF.

Ten or more counts support this clonotype. V and J are TRBV28 and TRBJ2-7; D possibly uses TRBD1 or TRBD2 (7 bases each). Germline V gene lookup returns CDR1 MDHEN and CDR2 SYDVKM. The CDR3 is 16 amino acids. V was cut by 8 bases and J by 0 bases, with 20 bases left in between. Here the CDR3 DNA reads TGTGCCAGCTCAGCGGGAAGGGGGCGCCCCTCCTACGAGCAGTACTTC. Encoded protein: CASSAGRGRPSYEQYF.

The chain combines TRBV7-9 with TRBJ1-4; possibly TRBD1 for D (5 bases). Germline assignment: CDR1 SEHNR and CDR2 FQNEAQ (reference sequence). The CDR3 is 17 residues long. V shed 1 base and J shed 0 bases, with 12 bases lying between them. CDR3 sequence (DNA): TGTGCCAGCAGCTTAGTTCGGGGGAACCCAACTAATGAAAAACTGTTTTTT. Translating it yields CASSLVRGNPTNEKLFF.

The chain employs TRBV6-5 and TRBJ1-2; no clear D gene. Germline V gives CDR1 MNHEY, CDR2 SVGAGI. This CDR3 region has 13 residues. Trimming took off 4 bases at V and 8 bases at J, with 14 bases between the two ends. Here the CDR3 reads CASSSASEGGYTF. Written as DNA, the CDR3 is TGTGCCAGCAGTTCTGCCTCGGAAGGAGGCTACACCTTC.

This clonotype was recorded many times. This chain joins TRBV3-1 and TRBJ2-3, with D perhaps TRBD1 or TRBD2 (5 bases each). CDR1 LGHDT and CDR2 YNNKEL come from the germline V gene (reference sequence). This CDR3 contains 13 residues. Trimming shortened V by 0 bases and J by 5 bases, and 6 bases separated the two germline ends. The CDR3 region is CASSQDGGDTQYF. CDR3 in DNA: TGTGCCAGCAGCCAAGATGGGGGAGATACGCAGTATTTT.

This chain joins TRBV24-1 and TRBJ2-1, with 7 bases aligning to TRBD2. The CDR3 runs 16 residues. V shed 1 base and J 0 bases; nucleotides not matched to a gene: 2. Germline V gives CDR1 KGHDR, CDR2 SFDVKD. In DNA, the CDR3 is TGTGCCACCAGTGATTTAGCGGGAAGCTCCTACAATGAGCAGTTCTTC. This encodes CATSDLAGSSYNEQFF.

This clonotype was seen many times. The rearrangement uses TRBV2 and TRBJ2-1; possibly TRBD1 for D (6 bases). Trimming stripped 6 bases from V and 4 bases from J, with 16 bases between. CDR1 and CDR2 from the germline V gene are SNHLY and FYNNEI. This CDR3 spans 15 amino acids. The CDR3 here is CASRKTGPSYNEQFF. The CDR3 region has the DNA TGTGCCAGCAGAAAAACAGGGCCTTCATACAATGAGCAGTTCTTC. Using reference TRBV2 and TRBJ2-1 for the parts outside the CDR3, the full variable domain is EPEVTQTPSHQVTQMGQEVILRCVPISNHLYFYWYRQILGQKVEFLVSFYNNEISEKSEIFDDQFSVERPDGSNFTLKIRSTKLEDSAMYFCASRKTGPSYNEQFFGPGTRLTVL.

This clonotype was counted ten times or more. J is TRBJ2-7 and V is TRBV5-4; D not resolved. CDR1 SGHNT and CDR2 YYREEE come from the germline V gene (reference sequence). The CDR3 extends over 14 amino acids. With 0 bases removed from V and 2 bases from J, the gap between germline ends came to 9 bases. CDR3 loop: CASSLASPPYEQYF. The CDR3 DNA follows: TGTGCCAGCAGCTTGGCCAGTCCCCCCTACGAGCAGTACTTC.